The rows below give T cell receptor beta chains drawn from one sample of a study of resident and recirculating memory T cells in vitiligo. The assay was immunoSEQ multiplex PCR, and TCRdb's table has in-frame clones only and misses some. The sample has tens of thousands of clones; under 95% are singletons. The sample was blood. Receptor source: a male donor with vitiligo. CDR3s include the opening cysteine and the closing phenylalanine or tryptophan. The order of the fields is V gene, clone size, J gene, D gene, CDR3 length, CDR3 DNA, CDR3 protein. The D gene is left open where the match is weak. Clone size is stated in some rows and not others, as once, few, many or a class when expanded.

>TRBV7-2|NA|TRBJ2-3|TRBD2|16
TGTGCCAGCAGCTTACAAGCGGGAGCTGACACAGATACGCAGTATTTT
CASSLQAGADTDTQYF
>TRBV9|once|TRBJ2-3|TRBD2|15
TGTGCCAGCAGCCTGGGACTAGCAGGCACAGATACGCAGTATTTT
CASSLGLAGTDTQYF
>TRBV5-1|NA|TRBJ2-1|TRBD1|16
TGCGCCAGCAGCTTGAGGAGGACAGGGGGGGCTAATGAGCAGTTCTTC
CASSLRRTGGANEQFF
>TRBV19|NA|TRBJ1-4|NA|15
TGTGCCAGTAGTATAGTGCTGGGGGCCGATGAAAAACTGTTTTTT
CASSIVLGADEKLFF
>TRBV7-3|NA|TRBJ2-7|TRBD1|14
TGTGCCAGCAGCCCCGGGACAGGGGGTGGGGACCTAAACTTC
CASSPGTGGGDLNF
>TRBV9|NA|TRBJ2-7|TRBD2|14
TGTGCCAGCAGCGTAGACGGCGGGAGTTACGAGCAGTACTTC
CASSVDGGSYEQYF
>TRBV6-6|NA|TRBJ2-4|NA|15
TGTGCCAGCAGTACTAATGCGTACTCCAAAAACATTCAGTACTTC
CASSTNAYSKNIQYF
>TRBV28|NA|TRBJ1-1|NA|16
TGTGCCAGCAGCTGGCCAGGGTTTAGGGGGAACACTGAAGCTTTCTTT
CASSWPGFRGNTEAFF
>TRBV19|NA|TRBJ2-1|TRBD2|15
TGTGCCAGTAGTATGACTAGCGGGAGTTACAATGAGCAGTTCTTC
CASSMTSGSYNEQFF
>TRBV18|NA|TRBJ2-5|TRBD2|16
TGTGCCAGCTCACGGACTAGCGGGAGTTGGGAAGAGACCCAGTACTTC
CASSRTSGSWEETQYF
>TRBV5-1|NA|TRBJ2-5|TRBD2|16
TGCGCCAGCAGCGCCACCCTAGCGGGAGGGCCGGAGACCCAGTACTTC
CASSATLAGGPETQYF
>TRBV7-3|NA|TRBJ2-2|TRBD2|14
TGTGCCAGCAGAAAGCGGGGGAACACCGGGGAGCTGTTTTTT
CASRKRGNTGELFF
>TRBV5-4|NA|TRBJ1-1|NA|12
TGTGCCAGCAGGACAGGGAACACTGAAGCTTTCTTT
CASRTGNTEAFF
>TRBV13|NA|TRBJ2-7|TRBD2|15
TGTGCCAGCAGCTTCCGCACTAGCGGGAGCAACGAGCAGTACTTC
CASSFRTSGSNEQYF
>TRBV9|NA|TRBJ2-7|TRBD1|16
TGTGCCAGCAGCGTGGCCGGGACAGGGGGCACTTACGAGCAGTACTTC
CASSVAGTGGTYEQYF
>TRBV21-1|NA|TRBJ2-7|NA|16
TGTGCCAGCAGCTCCCACCCCGGACAGGGGTCCTACGAGCAGTACTTC
CASSSHPGQGSYEQYF
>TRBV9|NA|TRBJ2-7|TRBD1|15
TGTGCCAGCAGCCTTGGCGGGACAGGGAACTACGAGCAGTACTTC
CASSLGGTGNYEQYF
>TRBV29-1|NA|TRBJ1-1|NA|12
TGCAGCGTTGAACAGGGGAACACTGAAGCTTTCTTT
CSVEQGNTEAFF
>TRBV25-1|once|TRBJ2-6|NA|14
TGTGCCAGCAGTGTCGCCGGTGGGGCCAACGTCCTGACTTTC
CASSVAGGANVLTF
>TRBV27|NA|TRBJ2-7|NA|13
TGTGCCAGCAGTTTATCGATTTATGCGACTCCGTACTTC
CASSLSIYATPYF
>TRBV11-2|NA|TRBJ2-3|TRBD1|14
TGTGCCAGCACCCTGGGACAGTTCACAGATACGCAGTATTTT
CASTLGQFTDTQYF
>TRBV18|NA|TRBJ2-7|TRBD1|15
TGTGCCAGCTCACCATCTACGGGACAGGGTCGAGAGCAGTACTTC
CASSPSTGQGREQYF
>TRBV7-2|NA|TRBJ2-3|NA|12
TGTGCCAGCAGCCCGCCCCGGGGTTCGCAGTATTTT
CASSPPRGSQYF
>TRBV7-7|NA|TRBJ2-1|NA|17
TGTGCCAGCAGCTTAGCCCAGAGCAGGGTGGGTAGAAATGAGCAGTTCTTC
CASSLAQSRVGRNEQFF
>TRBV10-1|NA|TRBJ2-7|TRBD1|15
TGCGCCAGCAGTGAGGGAGGGACAGGGGCCTACGAGCAGTACTTC
CASSEGGTGAYEQYF
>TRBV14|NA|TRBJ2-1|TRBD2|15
TGTGCCAGCAGCCAAGCTCTAGCGGGGGCGTTGGAGCAGTTCTTC
CASSQALAGALEQFF
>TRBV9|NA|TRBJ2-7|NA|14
TGTGCCAGCGGACCCCGGGGAGTCTCCTACGAGCAGTACTTC
CASGPRGVSYEQYF
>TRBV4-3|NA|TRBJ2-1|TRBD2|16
TGCGCCAGCAGCCAAGGTTCTAGCGGGAGCTACAATGAGCAGTTCTTC
CASSQGSSGSYNEQFF
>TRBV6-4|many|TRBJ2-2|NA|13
TGTGCCAGCAGTGACGGAGCCACCGGGGAGCTGTTTTTT
CASSDGATGELFF
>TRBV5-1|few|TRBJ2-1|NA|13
TGCGCCAGCGAGGAGCTAGGCAACAATGAGCAGTTCTTC
CASEELGNNEQFF
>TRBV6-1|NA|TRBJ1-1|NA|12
TGTGCCAGCAGCCGGGTCTGGACTGAAGCTTTCTTT
CASSRVWTEAFF
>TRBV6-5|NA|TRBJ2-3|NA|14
TGTGCCAGCAGTACATGGCCAGGGGGGGATACGCAGTATTTT
CASSTWPGGDTQYF
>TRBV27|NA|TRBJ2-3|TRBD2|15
TGTGCCAGCACCTCTAGCGGGAGTGGCACAGATACGCAGTATTTT
CASTSSGSGTDTQYF
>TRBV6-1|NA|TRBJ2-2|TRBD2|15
TGTGCCACCAGAGGCGGGAGGGCCGACACCGGGGAGCTGTTTTTT
CATRGGRADTGELFF
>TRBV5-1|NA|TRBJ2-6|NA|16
TGCGCCAGCAGCTCTCAGGGGGGCTCTGGGGCCAACGTCCTGACTTTC
CASSSQGGSGANVLTF
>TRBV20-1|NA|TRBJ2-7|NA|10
TGCAGTGCTGTGCGTAACGAGCAGTACTTC
CSAVRNEQYF